This T cell receptor (beta chain) was captured in a study of control samples from healthy donors and cancer patients. This CDR3 is 14 amino acids long. With V trimmed by 2 bases and J by 7 bases, 2 bases remained unmatched. Germline V gene sequence: CDR1 MNHEY, CDR2 SVGEGT. Some clones are missing from TCRdb's copy, which holds only in-frame ones; the method was immunoSEQ multiplex PCR. The table records about 57,000 clones, around 93% of them present only once. The source of this sequence is a man aged 25 to 40 with colorectal cancer. This sequence joins TRBV6-2 or TRBV6-3 and TRBJ1-6, with 7 bases that match TRBD1. Sequenced material: PBMCs. This chain's CDR3 is CASSYGQENSPLHF. Written as DNA, the CDR3 is TGTGCCAGCAGTTACGGACAGGAAAATTCACCCCTCCACTTT.